This T cell receptor (beta chain) stems from a study of blood T cell repertoires in COVID-19. Turning to the study itself: Sources were T cells, B-cell-depleted T cells, or PBMCs; the material itself was cDNA or gDNA.

Data came from immunoSEQ multiplex PCR; TCRdb stores just in-frame clones and leaves some out. The sample shows 240,000 or so clones, around 89% of them seen only once. Cohorts were determined from participant-reported clinical history. CDR1 and CDR2 (germline): LGHNA, YSLEER. Trimming left V 0 bases short and J 7 bases short, with 13 bases between. This CDR3 is built from 15 residues. The sequence was obtained from a man between 35 and 55 years old who had recovered from COVID-19. Sequenced input: PBMCs or T cells enriched from blood (not recorded which). The chain is built from TRBV4-3 and TRBJ2-1, with a possible D match to TRBD1 (5 bases). In nucleotides, the CDR3 is TGCGCCAGCAGCCAAGACTTGGGGCAGTTTAATGAGCAGTTCTTC. Translated, it gives CASSQDLGQFNEQFF.